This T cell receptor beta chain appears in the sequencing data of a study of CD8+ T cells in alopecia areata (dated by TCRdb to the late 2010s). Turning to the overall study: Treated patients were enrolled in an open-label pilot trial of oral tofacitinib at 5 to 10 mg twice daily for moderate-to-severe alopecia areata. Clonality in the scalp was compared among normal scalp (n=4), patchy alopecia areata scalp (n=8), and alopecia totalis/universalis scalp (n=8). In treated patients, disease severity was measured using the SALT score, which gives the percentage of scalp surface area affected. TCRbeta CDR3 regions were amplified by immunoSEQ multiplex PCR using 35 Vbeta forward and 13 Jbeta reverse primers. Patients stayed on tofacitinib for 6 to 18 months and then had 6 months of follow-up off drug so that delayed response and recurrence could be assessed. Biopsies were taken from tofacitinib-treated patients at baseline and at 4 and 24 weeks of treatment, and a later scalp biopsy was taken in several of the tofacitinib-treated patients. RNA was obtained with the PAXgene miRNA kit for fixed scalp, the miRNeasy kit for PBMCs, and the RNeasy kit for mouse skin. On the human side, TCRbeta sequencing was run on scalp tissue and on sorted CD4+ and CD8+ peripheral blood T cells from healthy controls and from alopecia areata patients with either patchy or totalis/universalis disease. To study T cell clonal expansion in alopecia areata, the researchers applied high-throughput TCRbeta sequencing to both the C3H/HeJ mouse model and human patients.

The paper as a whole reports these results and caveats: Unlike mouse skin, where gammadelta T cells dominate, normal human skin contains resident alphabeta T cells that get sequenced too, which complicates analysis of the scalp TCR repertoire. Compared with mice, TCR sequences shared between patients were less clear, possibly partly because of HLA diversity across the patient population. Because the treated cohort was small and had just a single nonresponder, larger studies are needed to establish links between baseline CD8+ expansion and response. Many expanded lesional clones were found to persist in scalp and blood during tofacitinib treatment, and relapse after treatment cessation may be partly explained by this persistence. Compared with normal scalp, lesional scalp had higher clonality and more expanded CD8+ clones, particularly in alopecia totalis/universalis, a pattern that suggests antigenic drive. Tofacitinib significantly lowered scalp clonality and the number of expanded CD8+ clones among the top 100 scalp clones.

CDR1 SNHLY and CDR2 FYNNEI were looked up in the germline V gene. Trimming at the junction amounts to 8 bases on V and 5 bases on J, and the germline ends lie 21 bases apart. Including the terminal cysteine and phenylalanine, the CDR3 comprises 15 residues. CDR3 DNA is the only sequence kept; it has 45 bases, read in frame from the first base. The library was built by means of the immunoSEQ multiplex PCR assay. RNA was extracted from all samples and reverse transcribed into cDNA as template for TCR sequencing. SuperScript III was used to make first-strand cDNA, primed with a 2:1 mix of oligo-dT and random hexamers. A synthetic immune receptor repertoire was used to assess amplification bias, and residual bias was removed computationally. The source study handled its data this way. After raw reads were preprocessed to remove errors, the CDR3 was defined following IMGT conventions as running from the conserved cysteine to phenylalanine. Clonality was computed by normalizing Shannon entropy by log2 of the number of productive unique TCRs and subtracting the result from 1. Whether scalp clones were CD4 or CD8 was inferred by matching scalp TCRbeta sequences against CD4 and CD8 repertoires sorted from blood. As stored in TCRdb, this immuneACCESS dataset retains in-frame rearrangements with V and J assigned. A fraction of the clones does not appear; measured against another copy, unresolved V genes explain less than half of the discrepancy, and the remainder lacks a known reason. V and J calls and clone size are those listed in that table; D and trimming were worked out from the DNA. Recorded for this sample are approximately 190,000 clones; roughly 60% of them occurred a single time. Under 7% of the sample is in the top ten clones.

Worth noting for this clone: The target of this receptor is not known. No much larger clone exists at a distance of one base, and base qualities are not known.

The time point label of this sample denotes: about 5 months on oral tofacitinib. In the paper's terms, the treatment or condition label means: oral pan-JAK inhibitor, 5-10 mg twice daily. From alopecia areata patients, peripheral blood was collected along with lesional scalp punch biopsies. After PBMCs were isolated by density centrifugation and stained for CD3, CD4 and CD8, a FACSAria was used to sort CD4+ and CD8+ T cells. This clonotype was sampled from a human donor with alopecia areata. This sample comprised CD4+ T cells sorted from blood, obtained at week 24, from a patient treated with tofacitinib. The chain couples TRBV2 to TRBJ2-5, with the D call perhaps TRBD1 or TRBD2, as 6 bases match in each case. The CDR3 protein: CASGSMGGQGETQYF. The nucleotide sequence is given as TGTGCCAGCGGATCGATGGGGGGTCAGGGGGAGACCCAGTACTTC.